Listed here are 8 T cell receptor beta chains from one sample, sequenced in a study of blood T cells in healthy people across ages. Together with a sample-barcoded 5' primer, a J-beta primer mix was included in a second PCR lasting about 7 to 12 cycles. TCRdb ran MiXCR on the 5' RACE reads and lists one entry per CDR3 protein. The sample consists of 1 million or so distinct CDR3 sequences, more than 35% of them appearing once. Sample: blood. These TCRs come from a woman aged 60-70 years in good health.

This clonotype was seen more than once but under ten times. The chain has TRBV7-3 and TRBJ2-3; D not certain. The CDR3 has 13 amino acids. Trimming removed 1 base at V and 6 bases at J, with 8 bases between. Germline lookup yields CDR1 SGHTA and CDR2 FQGTGA. The CDR3 DNA reads TGTGCCAGCAGCTTAATGCGTTTGGATACGCAGTATTTT. Translating it yields CASSLMRLDTQYF.

This clonotype was seen only a few times. This chain connects TRBV6-6 to TRBJ2-7; D ambiguous. The CDR3 sequence is 13 residues long. Between the trimmed V and J ends, which lost 11 bases and 0 bases, there was a span of 14 bases. CDR1 and CDR2 from the germline V gene are MNHNY and SVGAGI (reference sequence). CDR3 protein: CAVQSRISYEQYF. The DNA of the CDR3 is TGTGCCGTGCAATCACGGATCTCCTACGAGCAGTACTTC.

This clonotype was seen a handful of times. The chain couples TRBV7-2 to TRBJ2-7; possible D gene TRBD2, 5 bases. Trimming removed 0 bases at V and 4 bases at J, with 16 bases between. Germline CDR1 SGHTA, CDR2 FQGNSA. The CDR3 consists of 16 residues. The CDR3 nucleotides are TGTGCCAGCAGCTTAGCGGGCCGGCTAGCCGAATACGAGCAGTACTTC. Translation: CASSLAGRLAEYEQYF.

This clonotype was counted only a few times. DNA of the CDR3: TGTGCCAGCAGCCTCCCCCCGAACACTGAAGCTTTCTTT. Its protein product is CASSLPPNTEAFF. V and J are TRBV6-6 and TRBJ1-1; D gene ambiguous. CDR1 MNHNY and CDR2 SVGAGI come from the germline V gene (reference sequence). The germline V and J ends were trimmed by 6 bases and 1 base, with 9 bases remaining between them. The CDR3 spans 13 residues.

The V call is TRBV12-3 or TRBV12-4, the J call TRBJ1-2; possibly TRBD1 for D (6 bases). V was pared by 5 bases and J by 0 bases, with 10 bases between. There are 14 residues in the CDR3. The CDR3 loop reads CASSQDSPNYGYTF. The CDR3, as DNA: TGTGCCAGCAGTCAGGACAGTCCTAACTATGGCTACACCTTC.

The J gene is TRBJ1-6, the V gene TRBV5-5; D is unresolved. Per the germline V gene, CDR1 is SGHKS and CDR2 is YYEKEE (reference sequence). The CDR3 is 12 residues long. V lost 3 bases, J lost 10 bases, and 8 bases lay in between. This chain's CDR3 is CASSSPDSPLHF. The CDR3 DNA reads as TGTGCCAGCAGCTCTCCGGACTCACCCCTCCACTTT. The variable domain in full, with the rest retrieved from reference TRBV5-5 and TRBJ1-6, is DAGVTQSPTHLIKTRGQQVTLRCSPISGHKSVSWYQQVLGQGPQFIFQYYEKEERGRGNFPDRFSARQFPNYSSELNVNALLLGDSALYLCASSSPDSPLHFGNGTRLTVT.

V gene TRBV24-1 combines with J gene TRBJ2-7; 8 nucleotides match TRBD1. The CDR3 runs to 17 residues. Germline CDR1 KGHDR, CDR2 SFDVKD. V lost 3 bases and J lost 0; bases outside the gene matches: 9. The CDR3 coding sequence is TGTGCCACCAGTGATCCCACCGACAGGGGAAGCTCCTACGAGCAGTACTTC. As protein: CATSDPTDRGSSYEQYF.

There are a few counts of this clonotype. DNA for the CDR3: TGCAGTGCTAGACCTTACCTCCAGCGGGAGGCCACAGATACGCAGTATTTT. It is translated as CSARPYLQREATDTQYF. V is TRBV20-1 and J is TRBJ2-3; 9 bases map to TRBD2. Germline CDR1 and CDR2: DFQATT and SNEGSKA (reference sequence). This CDR3 is built from 17 residues. Trimming at V came to 2 bases and at J to 2 bases, leaving 11 bases not matched to a gene.